Below are 10 T cell receptor beta chains sequenced from a single sample in a study of persistence of HIV-infected CD4 T cells. Their specific antigens are unknown. This was the immunoSEQ version 4 assay in survey mode. Clones were sequenced by immunoSEQ multiplex PCR, and TCRdb holds only the in-frame ones, with some missing. The table shows more than 30,000 clones, with more than 75% occurring only once. An overlapping HIV-1 Gag peptide pool stimulated these cells at about 0.94 ug/peptide/mL. Memory cells lacking CD40L and CD69 with high CD45RO were sorted. The sample here was cultured CD4+ T cells from PBMCs, taken from a patient who received antiretroviral therapy. These receptor sequences come from an adult with HIV. The donor label of this sample is uncertain.

This rearrangement joins TRBV12-5 to TRBJ1-4, with D perhaps TRBD1 (6 bases). Trimming took 1 base from V and 8 from J, leaving 14 bases between them. The germline CDR1 and CDR2 sequences are LGHNT and FRNRAP. The CDR3 consists of 15 residues. The CDR3 DNA sequence: TGTGCTAGTGGTTTGGGACAGGCGGAGAACGAAAAACTGTTTTTT. Translating it yields CASGLGQAENEKLFF. The whole variable domain, remainder taken from reference TRBV12-5 and TRBJ1-4, is DARVTQTPRHKVTEMGQEVTMRCQPILGHNTVFWYRQTMMQGLELLAYFRNRAPLDDSGMPKDRFSAEMPDATLATLKIQPSEPRDSAVYFCASGLGQAENEKLFFGSGTQLSVL.

The chain employs TRBV5-1 and TRBJ2-1; D remains unclear. V shed 3 bases and J shed 0 bases, with 13 bases lying between them. The CDR3 runs to 16 residues. Germline CDR1 and CDR2: SGHRS and YFSETQ. CDR3 DNA: TGCGCCAGCAGCTCGGGCAGGTTAGGCTCCTACAATGAGCAGTTCTTC. Translation: CASSSGRLGSYNEQFF.

The rearrangement uses TRBV5-8 and TRBJ1-5; possible D gene TRBD1, 5 bases. V shed 6 bases and J shed 5 bases, with 15 bases lying between them. The CDR3 runs 14 residues. Germline loops: CDR1 SGHTS, CDR2 YDEGEE. The CDR3 here is CASNLVQGDQPQHF. CDR3 bases: TGTGCCAGCAATCTCGTCCAGGGAGATCAGCCCCAGCATTTT. The entire variable domain, with the rest obtained from reference TRBV5-8 and TRBJ1-5, is as follows: EAGVTQSPTHLIKTRGQQATLRCSPISGHTSVYWYQQALGLGLQFLLWYDEGEERNRGNFPPRFSGRQFPNYSSELNVNALELEDSALYLCASNLVQGDQPQHFGDGTRLSIL.

The chain employs TRBV6-2 or TRBV6-3 and TRBJ1-1, with a tentative D call TRBD1 (5 bases). CDR1 and CDR2 from the germline V gene are MNHEY and SVGEGT. Trimming removed 5 bases at V and 0 bases at J, with 16 bases between. The CDR3 extends over 16 amino acids. In DNA, the CDR3 is TGTGCCAGCAGTCGATGGGACTCAAGAATGAACACTGAAGCTTTCTTT. Its translation is CASSRWDSRMNTEAFF.

This chain uses TRBV24-1 with TRBJ2-1, with 13 positions matching TRBD2. In germline, CDR1 is KGHDR, CDR2 SFDVKD. The CDR3 is made up of 17 amino acids. With 4 bases clipped from V and 6 bases from J, the junction kept 8 bases outside the gene matches. In DNA form, the CDR3 reads TGTGCCACCAGTGAACCGACTAGCGGGGGGCCCCGCAATGAGCAGTTCTTC. Amino acid sequence: CATSEPTSGGPRNEQFF.

The rearrangement joins TRBV3-1 (or the pseudogene TRBV3-2) to TRBJ2-1; D gene unclear. Germline CDR1 is LGHDT and CDR2 is YNNKEL (reference sequence). Trimming pared 0 bases from V and 10 bases from J, leaving 7 bases between. This CDR3 is built from 12 residues. The CDR3 spells CASSQDRVEQFF. The CDR3 DNA reads as TGTGCCAGCAGCCAAGATCGCGTAGAGCAGTTCTTC.

The V call is TRBV5-1, the J call TRBJ1-1; D is possibly TRBD1 (5 bases). From germline, CDR1 is SGHRS and CDR2 YFSETQ. This CDR3 has 16 residues. V lost 7 bases and J 5 bases, leaving 24 bases between the germline ends. CDR3 amino acids: CASGVGQGGPRTEAFF. CDR3 DNA: TGCGCCAGCGGAGTTGGGCAGGGAGGGCCGAGGACTGAAGCTTTCTTT.

This sequence joins TRBV18 and TRBJ2-7, with TRBD1 identical over 7 bases. Germline V gene data show CDR1 as KGHSH and CDR2 as LQKENI. The CDR3 covers 13 residues. The trim removed 3 bases at V and 7 bases at J, leaving 6 bases unmatched. CDR3 nucleotide sequence: TGTGCCAGCTCACCTTCGACAGGGTTTGAGCAGTACTTC. Its translation: CASSPSTGFEQYF.

V is TRBV19 and J is TRBJ1-1; D unresolved. Germline lookup yields CDR1 LNHDA and CDR2 SQIVND (reference sequence). This CDR3 has 12 residues. Trimming removed 7 bases at V and 4 bases at J, with 10 bases between. The CDR3 sequence is CASTTISTEAFF. The CDR3 nucleotides are TGTGCCAGTACCACGATTAGCACTGAAGCTTTCTTT.

A single count supports this clone. This chain links TRBV23-1 with TRBJ1-5; possible D gene TRBD1, 6 bases. TRBV23-1 is recorded as an ORF, its role being uncertain. CDR3 length equals 15 residues. Between the trimmed V and J ends, which lost 8 bases and 3 bases, there was a span of 17 bases. Here the CDR3 DNA reads TGCGCCAGCGGCAAAACAGGGTTTATCAATCAGCCCCAGCATTTT. This encodes CASGKTGFINQPQHF.